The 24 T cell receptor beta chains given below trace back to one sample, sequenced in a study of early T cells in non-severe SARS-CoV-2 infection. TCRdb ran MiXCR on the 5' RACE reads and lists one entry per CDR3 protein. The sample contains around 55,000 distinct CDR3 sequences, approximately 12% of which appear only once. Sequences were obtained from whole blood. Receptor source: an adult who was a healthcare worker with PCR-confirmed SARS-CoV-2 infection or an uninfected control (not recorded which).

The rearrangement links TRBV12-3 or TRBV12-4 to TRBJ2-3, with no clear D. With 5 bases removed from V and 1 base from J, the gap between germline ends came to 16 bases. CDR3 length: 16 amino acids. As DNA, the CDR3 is TGTGCCAGCAGTGCCGGCTTCAACCGGGGCACAGATACGCAGTATTTT. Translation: CASSAGFNRGTDTQYF.

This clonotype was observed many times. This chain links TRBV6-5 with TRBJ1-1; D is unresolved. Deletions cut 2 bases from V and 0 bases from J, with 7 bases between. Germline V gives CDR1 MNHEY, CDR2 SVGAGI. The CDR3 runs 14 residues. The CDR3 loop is CASSYALMNTEAFF. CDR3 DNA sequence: TGTGCCAGCAGTTACGCCCTCATGAACACTGAAGCTTTCTTT.

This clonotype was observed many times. The CDR3 sequence: CASGGAGNGNTIYF. The CDR3 nucleotides read TGTGCCAGCGGAGGGGCCGGCAATGGAAACACCATATATTTT. The V call is TRBV9, the J call TRBJ1-3; maybe TRBD1 (5 bases). The germline CDR1 and CDR2 sequences are SGDLS and YYNGEE. This CDR3 has 14 residues. V lost 7 bases, J lost 3 bases, and 14 bases lay in between.

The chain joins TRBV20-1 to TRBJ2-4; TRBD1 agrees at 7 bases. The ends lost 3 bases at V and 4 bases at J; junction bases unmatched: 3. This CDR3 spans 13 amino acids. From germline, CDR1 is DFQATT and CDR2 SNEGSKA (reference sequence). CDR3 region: CSASGQDKNIQYF. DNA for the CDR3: TGCAGTGCTAGCGGACAGGATAAAAACATTCAGTACTTC.

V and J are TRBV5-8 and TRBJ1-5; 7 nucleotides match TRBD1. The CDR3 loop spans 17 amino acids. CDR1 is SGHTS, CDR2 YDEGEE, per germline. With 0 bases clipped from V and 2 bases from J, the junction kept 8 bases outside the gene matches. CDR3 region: CASSLETGVLGNQPQHF. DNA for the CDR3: TGTGCCAGCAGCTTGGAAACAGGGGTTCTAGGCAATCAGCCCCAGCATTTT.

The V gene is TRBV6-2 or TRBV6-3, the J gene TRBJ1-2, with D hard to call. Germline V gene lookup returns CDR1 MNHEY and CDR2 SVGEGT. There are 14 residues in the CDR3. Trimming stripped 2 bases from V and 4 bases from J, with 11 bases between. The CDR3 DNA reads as TGTGCCAGCAGTTACCCGGCTACGTTCTATGGCTACACCTTC. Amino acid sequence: CASSYPATFYGYTF.

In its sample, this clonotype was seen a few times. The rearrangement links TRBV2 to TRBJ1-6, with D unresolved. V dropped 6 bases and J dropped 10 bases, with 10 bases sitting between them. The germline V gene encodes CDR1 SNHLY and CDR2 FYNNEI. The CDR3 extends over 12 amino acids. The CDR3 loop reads CASSPTLSPLHF. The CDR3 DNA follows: TGTGCCAGCAGCCCGACGCTATCACCCCTCCACTTT.

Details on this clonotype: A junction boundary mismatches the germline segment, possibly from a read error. CDR3 sequence reads: CASSVQGPGTQYF. In nucleotides, the CDR3 is TGTGCTAGCAGCGTACAGGGTCCAGGTACGCAGTATTTT. The chain combines TRBV7-7 with TRBJ2-3, with D perhaps matching TRBD1 (6 bases). The CDR3 runs 13 residues. Germline lookup yields CDR1 SSHAT and CDR2 FNYEAQ (reference sequence).

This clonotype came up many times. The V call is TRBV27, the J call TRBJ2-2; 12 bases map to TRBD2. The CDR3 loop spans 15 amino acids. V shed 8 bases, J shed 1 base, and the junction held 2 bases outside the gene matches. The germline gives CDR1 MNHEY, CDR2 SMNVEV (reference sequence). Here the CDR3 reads CASQGLAGNTGELFF. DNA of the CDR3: TGTGCCAGCCAGGGACTAGCGGGGAACACCGGGGAGCTGTTTTTT.

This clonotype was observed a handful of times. In DNA, the CDR3 is TGCAGTGCTAGCAGACGGAGCTCTGGGGCCAACGTCCTGACTTTC. It codes for CSASRRSSGANVLTF. The V and J genes are TRBV20-1 and TRBJ2-6; D is ambiguous. With 3 bases removed from V and 0 bases from J, the gap between germline ends came to 9 bases. The CDR3 runs to 15 residues. Per germline, CDR1 DFQATT and CDR2 SNEGSKA (reference sequence).

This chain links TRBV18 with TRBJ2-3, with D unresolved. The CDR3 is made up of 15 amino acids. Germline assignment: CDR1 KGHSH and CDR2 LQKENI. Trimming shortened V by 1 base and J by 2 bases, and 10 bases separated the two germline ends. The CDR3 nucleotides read TGTGCCAGCTCACCACAGGGTCTCGACACAGATACGCAGTATTTT. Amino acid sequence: CASSPQGLDTDTQYF. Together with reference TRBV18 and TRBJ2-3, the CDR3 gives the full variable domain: NAGVMQNPRHLVRRRGQEARLRCSPMKGHSHVYWYRQLPEEGLKFMVYLQKENIIDESGMPKERFSAEFPKEGPSILRIQQVVRGDSAAYFCASSPQGLDTDTQYFGPGTRLTVL.

The CDR3 bases are TGTGCCAGCTCACCGACAGCCCCATACGCCTCAACTAATGAAAAACTGTTTTTT. The encoded protein is CASSPTAPYASTNEKLFF. V is TRBV18 and J is TRBJ1-4, with D possibly being TRBD1 (5 bases). Germline V gene data show CDR1 as KGHSH and CDR2 as LQKENI. The CDR3 runs to 18 residues. Trimming stripped 3 bases from V and 0 bases from J, with 17 bases between.

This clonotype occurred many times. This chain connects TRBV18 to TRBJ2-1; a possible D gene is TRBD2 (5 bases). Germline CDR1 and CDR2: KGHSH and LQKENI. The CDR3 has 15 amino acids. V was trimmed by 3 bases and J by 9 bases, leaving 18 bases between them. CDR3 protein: CASSPYRISGIEQFF. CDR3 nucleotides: TGTGCCAGCTCACCTTATCGGATTTCCGGGATTGAGCAGTTCTTC.

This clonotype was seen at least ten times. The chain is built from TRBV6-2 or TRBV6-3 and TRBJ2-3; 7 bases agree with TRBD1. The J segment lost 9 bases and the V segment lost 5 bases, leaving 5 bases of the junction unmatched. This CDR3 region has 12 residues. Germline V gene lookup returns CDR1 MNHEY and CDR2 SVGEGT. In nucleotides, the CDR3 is TGTGCCAGCAGTGAGGGGGCACGGACGCAGTATTTT. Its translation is CASSEGARTQYF.

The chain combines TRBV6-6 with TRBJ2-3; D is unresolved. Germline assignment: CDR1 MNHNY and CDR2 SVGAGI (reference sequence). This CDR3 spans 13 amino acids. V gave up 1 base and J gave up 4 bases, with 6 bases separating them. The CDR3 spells CASSYYKSDTQYF. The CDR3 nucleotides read TGTGCCAGCAGTTACTATAAATCAGATACGCAGTATTTT.

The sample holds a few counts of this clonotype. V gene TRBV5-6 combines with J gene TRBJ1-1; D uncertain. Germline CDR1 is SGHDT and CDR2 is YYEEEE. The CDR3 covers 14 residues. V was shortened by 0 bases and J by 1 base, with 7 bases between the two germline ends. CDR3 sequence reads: CASSLDLGNTEAFF. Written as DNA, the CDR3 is TGTGCCAGCAGCTTGGATCTGGGGAACACTGAAGCTTTCTTT.

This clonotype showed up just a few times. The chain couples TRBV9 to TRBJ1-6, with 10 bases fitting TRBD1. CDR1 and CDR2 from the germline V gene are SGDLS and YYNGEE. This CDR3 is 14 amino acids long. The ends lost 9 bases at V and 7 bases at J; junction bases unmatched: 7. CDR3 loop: CATGTGEKNSPLHF. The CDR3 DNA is TGTGCCACAGGGACAGGGGAAAAGAATTCACCCCTCCACTTT. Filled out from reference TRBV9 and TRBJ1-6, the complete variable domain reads DSGVTQTPKHLITATGQRVTLRCSPRSGDLSVYWYQQSLDQGLQFLIQYYNGEERAKGNILERFSAQQFPDLHSELNLSSLELGDSALYFCATGTGEKNSPLHFGNGTRLTVT.

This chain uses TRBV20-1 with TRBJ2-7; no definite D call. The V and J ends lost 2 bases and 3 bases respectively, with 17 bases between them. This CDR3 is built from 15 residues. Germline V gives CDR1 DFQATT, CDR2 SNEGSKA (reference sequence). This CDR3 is CSARPQETHLYEQYF. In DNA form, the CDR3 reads TGCAGTGCTAGACCTCAGGAGACCCACCTCTACGAGCAGTACTTC.

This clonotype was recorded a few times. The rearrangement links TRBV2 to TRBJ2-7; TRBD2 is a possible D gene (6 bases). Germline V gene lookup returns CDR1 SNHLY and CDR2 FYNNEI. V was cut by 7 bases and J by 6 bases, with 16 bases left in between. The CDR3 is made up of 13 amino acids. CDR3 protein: CASMWLAYREQYF. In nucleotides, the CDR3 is TGTGCCAGCATGTGGCTAGCGTACCGCGAGCAGTACTTC.

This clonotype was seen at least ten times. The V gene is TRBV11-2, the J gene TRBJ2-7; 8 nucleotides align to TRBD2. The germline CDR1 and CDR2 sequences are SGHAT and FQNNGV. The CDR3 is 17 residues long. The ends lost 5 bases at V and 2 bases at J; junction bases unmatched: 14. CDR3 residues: CASSVGRGTSLPYEQYF. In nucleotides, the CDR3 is TGTGCCAGCAGCGTAGGGAGGGGGACTAGTCTCCCCTACGAGCAGTACTTC. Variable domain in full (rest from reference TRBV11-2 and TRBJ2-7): EAGVAQSPRYKIIEKRQSVAFWCNPISGHATLYWYQQILGQGPKLLIQFQNNGVVDDSQLPKDRFSAERLKGVDSTLKIQPAKLEDSAVYLCASSVGRGTSLPYEQYFGPGTRLTVT.

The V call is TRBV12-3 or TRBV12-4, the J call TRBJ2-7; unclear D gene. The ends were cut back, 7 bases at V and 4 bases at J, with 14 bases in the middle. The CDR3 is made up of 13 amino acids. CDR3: CASTSIPGYEQYF. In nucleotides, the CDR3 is TGTGCCAGCACCTCAATCCCCGGATACGAGCAGTACTTC.

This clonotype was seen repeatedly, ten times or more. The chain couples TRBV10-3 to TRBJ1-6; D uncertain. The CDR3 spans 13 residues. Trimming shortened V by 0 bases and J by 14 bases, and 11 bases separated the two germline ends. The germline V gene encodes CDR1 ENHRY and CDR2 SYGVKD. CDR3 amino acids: CAISESQGVTLHF. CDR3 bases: TGTGCCATCAGTGAGTCCCAAGGAGTGACCCTCCACTTT.

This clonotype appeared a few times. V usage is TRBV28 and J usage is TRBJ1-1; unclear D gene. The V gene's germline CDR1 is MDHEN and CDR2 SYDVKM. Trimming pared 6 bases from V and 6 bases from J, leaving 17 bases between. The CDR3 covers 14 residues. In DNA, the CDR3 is TGTGCCAGCAGCCTCCCAAAAATGGTGGCTGAAGCTTTCTTT. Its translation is CASSLPKMVAEAFF.

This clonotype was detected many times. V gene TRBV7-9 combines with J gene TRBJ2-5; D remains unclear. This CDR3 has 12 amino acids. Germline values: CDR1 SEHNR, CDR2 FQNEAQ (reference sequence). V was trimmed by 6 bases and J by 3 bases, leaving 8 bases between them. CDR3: CASSLGEETQYF. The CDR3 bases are TGTGCCAGCAGTCTGGGCGAAGAGACCCAGTACTTC.